This TCR beta chain was found in a study of cytomegalovirus exposure and HLA in healthy donors. The study's findings and limits: Later analysis suggested links between common viral pathogens and several top significant clusters.

The study ran its PCR with 60 Vbeta and 13 Jbeta primers. The protocol was immunoSEQ multiplex PCR, while the TCRdb copy is restricted to in-frame clones and leaves out a portion. This sample has 80,000 to 130,000 clones; about 75% occur once, and the top ten carry about 4.3%. With regard to this clone: What it binds is unknown.

CDR1 and CDR2 (germline): LNHNV, YYDKDF (reference sequence). CDR3 length: 14 amino acids. Trimming took 0 bases from V and 6 from J, leaving 11 bases between them. The sample comprised PBMCs. The receptor was derived from a woman younger than 30 in good health and CMV-seropositive. V is TRBV15 and J is TRBJ1-1; possible D gene TRBD1, 5 bases. In nucleotides, the CDR3 is TGTGCCACCAGCAGAGATCAGGGAAGCCCTGAAGCTTTCTTT. Amino acid sequence: CATSRDQGSPEAFF.